The rows below give T cell receptor beta chains drawn from one sample of a study of T cells in Graves' hyperthyroidism and ophthalmopathy. One entry per CDR3 protein results from TCRdb running MiXCR on the multiplex PCR reads. The table has more than 300,000 distinct CDR3 sequences, less than 20% seen once. Sequenced input: blood. These receptors came from a man younger than 35 with Graves' ophthalmopathy. CDR3s include the opening cysteine and the closing phenylalanine or tryptophan. A D gene is named only where the DNA matches it firmly. Expanded clones get a size class; other rows say once, few or many, or leave the size out.

.	many	TRBV3-1	TRBJ2-4	TGTGCCAGCAGCCAAGCACTAGCCCCAAACATTCAGTACTTC	CASSQALAPNIQYF
.	.	TRBV29-1	TRBJ2-4	TGCAGCGTAAGACGGGGAAACATTCAGTACTTC	CSVRRGNIQYF
TRBD2	many	TRBV7-8	TRBJ2-5	TGTGCCAGCAGCTTCACGGGGACTAGCAGGGAGACCCAGTACTTC	CASSFTGTSRETQYF
.	.	TRBV12-3/TRBV12-4	TRBJ2-1	TGTGCCAGCAGTTTAGATGAGCAGTTCTTC	CASSLDEQFF
.	.	TRBV5-1	TRBJ1-1	TGCGCCAGCAGTCAAAAGACGGGGGGGACCACTGAAGCTTTCTTT	CASSQKTGGTTEAFF
.	.	TRBV7-2	TRBJ2-5	TGTGCCAGCAGCACCCGATACCAAGAGACCCAGTACTTC	CASSTRYQETQYF
.	many	TRBV7-6	TRBJ2-3	TGTGCCAGCAGCCCCCAAAGCACAGATACGCAGTATTTT	CASSPQSTDTQYF
.	many	TRBV20-1	TRBJ1-2	TGCAGTGCTAGCCTCGGCGGGGGGAGCGGCTACACCTTC	CSASLGGGSGYTF
TRBD1	few	TRBV6-5	TRBJ1-2	TGTGCCAGCAGTTACTCGACAGGGACCTATGGCTACACCTTC	CASSYSTGTYGYTF
.	.	TRBV6-1	TRBJ2-3	TGTGCCAGCAGTCTACCGGGGGGCGATGATACGCAGTATTTT	CASSLPGGDDTQYF
TRBD1	once	TRBV14	TRBJ2-2	TGTGCCAGCAGAGTGACAGGGGACACCGGGGAGCTGTTTTTT	CASRVTGDTGELFF
.	many	TRBV2	TRBJ2-7	TGTGCCAGCAGTCGCTCAGTCGAATACGAGCAGTACTTC	CASSRSVEYEQYF
TRBD1	many	TRBV6-1	TRBJ2-7	TGTGCCAGCTCTCCCGTGGGACAGGGGTACGAGCAGTACTTC	CASSPVGQGYEQYF